Reported below is one T cell receptor beta chain. What it binds is not known. Between the trimmed V and J ends, which lost 2 bases and 2 bases, there was a span of 11 bases. The CDR3 extends over 15 amino acids. CDR1 and CDR2 from the germline V gene are MNHEY and SMNVEV (reference sequence). This sample was taken from a study of blood T cells in healthy people across ages. Study overall: Per two T cells, about one barcoded beta molecule was captured through template switching.

It was with a sample-barcoded 5' primer and a J-beta primer mix that a second PCR of roughly 7 to 12 cycles was run. A template-switch adaptor with 12 random nucleotides tagged each cDNA molecule. One entry per CDR3 protein results from TCRdb running MiXCR on the 5' RACE reads. The sample yields around 650,000 distinct CDR3 sequences, roughly 43% seen once. Overall study findings and caveats: Roughly linear age-related decline in beta diversity appeared, significant by age about 40. Long-lived and aged donors differed, with more naive CD4+ cells and higher diversity in the long-lived.

The TCR originated in an elderly man in good health. The chain links TRBV27 to TRBJ2-3; D unresolved. Sequenced sample: blood. The CDR3 bases are TGTGCCAGCAGTTTAACTACTGTACCCACAGATACGCAGTATTTT. Amino acid sequence: CASSLTTVPTDTQYF.